This T cell receptor beta chain was identified during a study of radiation and T cells in renal cell carcinoma. General study points: Pretreatment tumor biopsies were lacking, so baseline clonotypes are unknown. In blood, top tumor clones expanded by 2 weeks, shrinking by 4.

The CDR3 totals 12 residues. Per the germline V gene, CDR1 is MNHNS and CDR2 is SASEGT. The V gene lost 2 bases and the J gene lost 1 base, with 0 bases spanning the gap. Clones were sequenced by immunoSEQ multiplex PCR, and TCRdb holds only the in-frame ones, with some missing. The sample holds some 150,000 clones, roughly 89% seen once. On this clone: Antigen: not known. This sample includes further DNA sequences coding for the same CDR3.

Time point in this sample: blood 2 weeks post-SBRT. Treatment of the sample: 15 Gy SBRT to primary tumor, nephrectomy 4 weeks later. After SBRT, blood was collected at 2 and 4 weeks, plus baseline. The tumor was a clear cell renal cell carcinoma. The specimen was blood, collected from a patient whose treatment included radiotherapy and nephrectomy. The V call is TRBV6-1, the J call TRBJ1-5; D is unresolved. This TCR derives from a woman in her forties or fifties with renal cell carcinoma. CDR3 sequence reads: CASSESNQPQHF. The CDR3 coding sequence is TGTGCCAGCAGTGAAAGCAATCAGCCCCAGCATTTT.